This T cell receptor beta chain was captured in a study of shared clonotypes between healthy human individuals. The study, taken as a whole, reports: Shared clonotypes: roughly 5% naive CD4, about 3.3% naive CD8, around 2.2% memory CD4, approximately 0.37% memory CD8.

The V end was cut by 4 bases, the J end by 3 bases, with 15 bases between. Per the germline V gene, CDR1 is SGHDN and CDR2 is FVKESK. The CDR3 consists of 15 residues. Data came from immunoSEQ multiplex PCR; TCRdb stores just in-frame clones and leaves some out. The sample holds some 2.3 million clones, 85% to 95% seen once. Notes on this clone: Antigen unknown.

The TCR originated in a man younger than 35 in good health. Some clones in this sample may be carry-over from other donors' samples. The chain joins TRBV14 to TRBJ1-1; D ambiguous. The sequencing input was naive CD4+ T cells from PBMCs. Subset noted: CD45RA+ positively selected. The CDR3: CASSPPGRRDTEAFF. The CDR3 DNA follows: TGTGCCAGCAGCCCCCCCGGGCGACGTGACACTGAAGCTTTCTTT. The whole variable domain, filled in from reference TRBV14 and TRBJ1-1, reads EAGVTQFPSHSVIEKGQTVTLRCDPISGHDNLYWYRRVMGKEIKFLLHFVKESKQDESGMPNNRFLAERTGGTYSTLKVQPAELEDSGVYFCASSPPGRRDTEAFFGQGTRLTVV.